This TCR beta chain was identified during a study of blood T cell repertoires in COVID-19. Study information: In each case, the material was cDNA or gDNA derived from T cells, B-cell-depleted T cells, or PBMCs.

Deletions cut 4 bases from V and 3 bases from J, with 17 bases between. Germline loops: CDR1 SGDLS, CDR2 YYNGEE. The CDR3 has 15 amino acids. Original processing methods: For nucleated cells, counts were estimated from reference gene primer amplification. Sequencing used immunoSEQ multiplex PCR; TCRdb keeps in-frame clones, though not all of them. D and trimming come from the DNA, and the V and J calls and clone size come from that table. Here the sample spans 200,000 or so clones, about 88% being singletons. V usage is TRBV9 and J usage is TRBJ2-7; D is possibly TRBD2 (5 bases). This receptor was identified in a man aged 45-65 years who had recovered from COVID-19. Sequencing input: peripheral blood. This chain's CDR3 is CASSPQDSEGYEQYF. Written as DNA, the CDR3 is TGTGCCAGCAGCCCCCAGGATAGCGAAGGCTACGAGCAGTACTTC.